These 8 T cell receptor beta chains were all obtained from the same sample, sequenced in a study of T-cell memory formation after mild COVID-19. Each CDR3 protein is one row after TCRdb ran MiXCR on the 5' RACE reads. The table includes approximately 560,000 distinct CDR3 sequences, roughly 17% detected once. Sequenced sample: PBMCs or a T cell subset sorted from them (not recorded which). These receptors were collected from an adult woman who had mild COVID-19 (a few samples of this study predate the infection). Cell type and time point are not known.

The rearrangement uses TRBV29-1 and TRBJ1-4, with a possible D match to TRBD1 (5 bases). Germline V gene data show CDR1 as SQVTM and CDR2 as ANQGSEA. V lost 4 bases and J lost 11, with 17 bases in between. There are 13 residues in the CDR3. DNA for the CDR3: TGCAGCGTTGTCCAGGGCCTGACGGGTAAACTGTTTTTT. This translates into CSVVQGLTGKLFF.

The V gene is TRBV6-5, the J gene TRBJ2-3; 9 bases fit TRBD2. This CDR3 comprises 15 residues. Looked up from germline, CDR1 is MNHEY and CDR2 is SVGAGI. V gave up 6 bases and J gave up 10 bases; unmatched junction bases: 14. For the CDR3, the DNA is TGTGCCAGCAGCCAGCGGGGGGTGGTTCGAAGGGCGCAGTATTTT. This gives the protein CASSQRGVVRRAQYF.

There are a few counts of this clonotype. The chain combines TRBV12-3 or TRBV12-4 with TRBJ2-3, with 13 bases aligning to TRBD2. The V segment lost 3 bases and the J segment 5 bases; nucleotides outside the gene matches: 2. The CDR3 runs 15 residues. The CDR3 DNA follows: TGTGCCAGCAGTTTCAGACTAGCGGGAGGAGATACGCAGTATTTT. It specifies CASSFRLAGGDTQYF.

V and J are TRBV24-1 and TRBJ1-1, with 11 bases lining up with TRBD1. Trimming took 7 bases from V and 0 from J; bases not matched to a gene: 0. This CDR3 has 14 amino acids. CDR1 is KGHDR and CDR2 is SFDVKD in the germline V gene. The CDR3 DNA reads TGTGCCACCAGGGACAGGGGGCTGAACACTGAAGCTTTCTTT. It codes for CATRDRGLNTEAFF.

This clonotype appeared many times. The V call is TRBV15, the J call TRBJ2-2; 8 bases are shared with TRBD2. The CDR3 is 15 residues long. With 0 bases clipped from V and 6 bases from J, the junction kept 3 bases outside the gene matches. Per germline, CDR1 LNHNV and CDR2 YYDKDF (reference sequence). The CDR3 loop is CATSRDTGGPGELFF. DNA of the CDR3: TGTGCCACCAGCAGAGATACGGGGGGGCCCGGGGAGCTGTTTTTT.

This chain connects TRBV18 to TRBJ1-3; possible D gene TRBD1, 6 bases. The CDR3 runs 15 residues. Trimming pared 5 bases from V and 2 bases from J, leaving 13 bases between. Germline V CDR1 and CDR2: KGHSH, LQKENI. CDR3 DNA: TGTGCCAGCTCATCGCAGGGGACTCCTGGAAACACCATATATTTT. It yields the protein CASSSQGTPGNTIYF.

The chain is built from TRBV24-1 and TRBJ2-3, with D possibly being TRBD1 (6 bases). Looked up from germline, CDR1 is KGHDR and CDR2 is SFDVKD. Trimming left V 4 bases short and J 1 base short, with 14 bases between. This CDR3 comprises 16 residues. The CDR3 region is CATSDALGAGTDTQYF. The DNA of the CDR3 is TGTGCCACCAGTGACGCTCTGGGGGCGGGCACAGATACGCAGTATTTT.

The chain couples TRBV9 to TRBJ2-1; weak D call: TRBD2 (6 bases). Germline V gene lookup returns CDR1 SGDLS and CDR2 YYNGEE. The V gene lost 4 bases and the J gene lost 8 bases, with 19 bases spanning the gap. The CDR3 contains 15 residues. CDR3 in amino acids: CASSRGGGVVYEQFF. The CDR3, as DNA: TGTGCCAGCAGCAGAGGCGGCGGGGTCGTCTATGAGCAGTTCTTC. Variable domain in full (rest from reference TRBV9 and TRBJ2-1): DSGVTQTPKHLITATGQRVTLRCSPRSGDLSVYWYQQSLDQGLQFLIQYYNGEERAKGNILERFSAQQFPDLHSELNLSSLELGDSALYFCASSRGGGVVYEQFFGPGTRLTVL.